This TCR beta chain stems from a study of OX40 agonist ivuxolimab in advanced cancers. Germline loops: CDR1 MNHEY, CDR2 SMNVEV (reference sequence). Between the trimmed V and J ends, which lost 6 bases and 2 bases, there was a span of 11 bases. CDR3 size: 13 residues. Measured with immunoSEQ multiplex PCR; TCRdb has only the in-frame clones, and not every one. The data contain about 100,000 clones, about 89% of them seen just once; the ten biggest clones take up around 0.15%. The material sequenced was CD4+ or CD8+ T cells sorted from blood, taken in a trial of the OX40 agonist ivuxolimab. The sequence came from an adult with an advanced solid tumor such as melanoma, head and neck, liver or kidney cancer. The V gene is TRBV27, the J gene TRBJ2-7, with D maybe TRBD1 (5 bases). The CDR3 protein is CASSRRTTYEQYF. Written as DNA, the CDR3 is TGTGCCAGCAGCCGCAGGACAACCTACGAGCAGTACTTC.